Below, 24 T cell receptor beta chains from the same sample are listed, as sequenced in a study of vaccination and CD4 T cells after COVID-19. As for treatment: approximately 9-day PBMC culture with coronavirus spike peptide pools or control peptides (ViraFEST assay). The unexposed donor gave CD4+ T cells before the COVID-19 pandemic (2011-2018). The antigens for these receptors are not known. The Oncomine TCR Beta short-read assay was applied to DNA of cultured CD4+ T cells. TCRdb passed the PCR reads through MiXCR, listing each CDR3 protein once. Of several thousand distinct CDR3 sequences listed, 30% to 45% are singletons. What was sequenced was CD4+ T cells from blood, cultured in vitro. Receptors were obtained from a human donor in good health.

The V and J genes are TRBV7-2 and TRBJ2-2, with 11 bases lining up with TRBD2. Germline CDR1 reads SGHTA; CDR2 reads FQGNSA. The CDR3 loop spans 16 amino acids. V dropped 6 bases and J dropped 0; count of bases not matched to a gene: 3. The CDR3 reads CASRNSGGANTGELFF. CDR3 bases: TGTGCCAGCAGGAATAGCGGGGGGGCGAACACCGGGGAGCTGTTTTTT. The full variable domain, rest sourced from reference TRBV7-2 and TRBJ2-2, is GAGVSQSPSNKVTEKGKDVELRCDPISGHTALYWYRQSLGQGLEFLIYFQGNSAPDKSGLPSDRFSAERTGGSVSTLTIQRTQQEDSAVYLCASRNSGGANTGELFFGEGSRLTVL.

The chain couples TRBV6-1 to TRBJ1-1; a weak D match, TRBD1 (6 bases). The germline gives CDR1 MNHNS, CDR2 SASEGT. This CDR3 is built from 14 residues. Trimming shortened V by 6 bases and J by 2 bases, and 13 bases separated the two germline ends. CDR3 DNA sequence: TGTGCCAGCAGGACACAGGACAGAAACACTGAAGCTTTCTTT. Translated, it gives CASRTQDRNTEAFF.

The rearrangement joins TRBV7-2 to TRBJ1-2; D call uncertain. The germline CDR1 and CDR2 sequences are SGHTA and FQGNSA. This CDR3 region has 15 residues. With 3 bases removed from V and 4 bases from J, the gap between germline ends came to 15 bases. The CDR3 DNA follows: TGTGCCAGCAGCTTCTTTGGTGAGCCTTTCTATGGCTACACCTTC. Its translation: CASSFFGEPFYGYTF.

This clonotype is a singleton in its sample. This chain uses TRBV30 with TRBJ2-7; D is ambiguous. In germline, CDR1 is GTSNPN, CDR2 SVGIG (reference sequence). The ends were cut back, 3 bases at V and 2 bases at J, with 11 bases in the middle. The CDR3 has 13 amino acids. The DNA of the CDR3 is TGTGCCTGGAGAAACTCTAATCCCTACGAGCAGTACTTC. It encodes CAWRNSNPYEQYF. Based on the CDR3 plus reference TRBV30 and TRBJ2-7, the full variable domain is SQTIHQWPATLVQPVGSPLSLECTVEGTSNPNLYWYRQAAGRGLQLLFYSVGIGQISSEVPQNLSASRPQDRQFILSSKKLLLSDSGFYLCAWRNSNPYEQYFGPGTRLTVT.

This clonotype was seen a handful of times. This chain connects TRBV7-2 to TRBJ2-4; 8 bases align to TRBD1. CDR1 SGHTA and CDR2 FQGNSA come from the germline V gene. There are 15 residues in the CDR3. V was pared by 4 bases and J by 4 bases, with 6 bases of the junction left unmatched. The CDR3 DNA sequence: TGTGCCAGCAGCTATGGGGACAGGCGGAAAAACATTCAGTACTTC. Its translation: CASSYGDRRKNIQYF.

This clonotype was detected only a few times. The J gene is TRBJ2-2, the V gene TRBV6-1; maybe TRBD1 (6 bases). V lost 8 bases to trimming and J lost 5 bases, with 18 bases between them. Germline-derived CDR1 and CDR2 are MNHNS and SASEGT. This CDR3 is built from 15 residues. The CDR3 DNA sequence: TGTGCCAGCCTGGGGGACATTTTCAGGACCGGGGAGCTGTTTTTT. Protein sequence: CASLGDIFRTGELFF.

This clonotype was counted a few times. The genes are TRBV6-2 or TRBV6-3 and TRBJ1-1, with TRBD1 as a possible D gene (6 bases). The CDR3 consists of 13 residues. Germline V gives CDR1 MNHEY, CDR2 SVGEGT. The ends were cut back, 3 bases at V and 4 bases at J, with 9 bases in the middle. CDR3 coding DNA: TGTGCCAGCAGTTATGCCAGGGGCACTGAAGCTTTCTTT. Its protein product is CASSYARGTEAFF.

This clonotype was counted only a few times. The chain combines TRBV7-3 with TRBJ1-1, with TRBD1 identical over 10 bases. V lost 5 bases and J lost 4; bases outside the gene matches: 7. This CDR3 region has 15 residues. Germline values: CDR1 SGHTA, CDR2 FQGTGA. This CDR3 is CASSEPGQGFTEAFF. CDR3 DNA sequence: TGTGCCAGCAGCGAACCGGGACAGGGGTTCACTGAAGCTTTCTTT.

The rearrangement uses TRBV7-2 and TRBJ2-5, with 9 bases aligning to TRBD1. Germline V gives CDR1 SGHTA, CDR2 FQGNSA. V was pared by 4 bases and J by 5 bases, with 5 bases of the junction left unmatched. CDR3 length equals 14 residues. CDR3 residues: CASSSGTGLETQYF. CDR3 in DNA: TGTGCCAGCAGCTCCGGGACAGGGCTCGAGACCCAGTACTTC.

This clonotype appeared a few times. This chain links TRBV7-9 with TRBJ2-1; 9 bases align to TRBD2. The germline V gene encodes CDR1 SEHNR and CDR2 FQNEAQ (reference sequence). V shed 4 bases and J 10 bases; nucleotides not matched to a gene: 8. This CDR3 region has 14 residues. The CDR3 DNA reads as TGTGCCAGCAGCTCGTCCGGGACTAGCAACGAGCAGTTCTTC. Translation gives CASSSSGTSNEQFF. The full variable domain, its missing parts supplied by reference TRBV7-9 and TRBJ2-1, is DTGVSQNPRHKITKRGQNVTFRCDPISEHNRLYWYRQTLGQGPEFLTYFQNEAQLEKSRLLSDRFSAERPKGSFSTLEIQRTEQGDSAMYLCASSSSGTSNEQFFGPGTRLTVL.

The DNA for the CDR3 is TGTGCCAGCAGCTCAGGACCGGGGGGTATTGAAGCTTTCTTT. As protein: CASSSGPGGIEAFF. This chain connects TRBV7-9 to TRBJ1-1; possibly TRBD1 for D (5 bases). The length of the CDR3 is 14 residues. Trimming left V 4 bases short and J 7 bases short, with 16 bases between. Germline CDR1 is SEHNR and CDR2 is FQNEAQ (reference sequence).

The CDR3 DNA sequence: TGTGCCAGCAGTCGGACAGGGTGGGGCTCCGGCTACACCTTC. Translated: CASSRTGWGSGYTF. This sequence joins TRBV12-3 or TRBV12-4 and TRBJ1-2; TRBD1 matches 8 bases. V lost 5 bases to trimming and J lost 8 bases; unmatched junction nucleotides: 10. The CDR3 is made up of 14 amino acids.

This chain joins TRBV21-1 and TRBJ1-2. TRBV21-1 corresponds to a pseudogene. This CDR3 has 14 residues. CDR3 DNA sequence: TGTGCCAGCAGCAAAGGTGCTTTCAAGGATGGCTACACCTTC. Its protein product is CASSKGAFKDGYTF.

The chain couples TRBV6-5 to TRBJ1-5, with D perhaps TRBD1 (5 bases). Germline CDR1 MNHEY, CDR2 SVGAGI. The CDR3 totals 14 residues. The V gene lost 4 bases and the J gene lost 0 bases, with 7 bases spanning the gap. In DNA, the CDR3 is TGTGCCAGCAGTTTGACAGTTAGCAATCAGCCCCAGCATTTT. Encoded protein: CASSLTVSNQPQHF.

The chain is built from TRBV19 and TRBJ1-5; weak D call: TRBD1 (5 bases). There are 14 residues in the CDR3. V lost 5 bases and J 0 bases, leaving 8 bases between the germline ends. Germline CDR1 LNHDA, CDR2 SQIVND (reference sequence). Written as DNA, the CDR3 is TGTGCCAGTAGTGCTGACAGTAGCAATCAGCCCCAGCATTTT. As protein: CASSADSSNQPQHF.

The chain uses TRBV4-2 and TRBJ1-2, with 12 bases that match TRBD1. The V gene end was trimmed by 1 base and the J gene end by 8 bases; junction bases not matched to a gene: 8. Germline CDR1 LGHNA, CDR2 YNFKEQ. The CDR3 totals 16 residues. Here the CDR3 reads CASSQAGGTGGLGYTF. In DNA form, the CDR3 reads TGTGCCAGCAGCCAAGCGGGCGGGACAGGGGGCCTCGGCTACACCTTC.

This chain joins TRBV6-1 and TRBJ2-2; D remains ambiguous. Germline assignment: CDR1 MNHNS and CDR2 SASEGT. The CDR3 has 13 amino acids. Trimming left V 7 bases short and J 5 bases short, with 11 bases between. CDR3 protein: CASTLGRTGELFF. The CDR3 nucleotides are TGTGCCAGCACCCTAGGTCGGACCGGGGAGCTGTTTTTT.

This chain joins TRBV11-2 and TRBJ1-1, with D perhaps TRBD1 (5 bases). CDR1 and CDR2 from the germline V gene are SGHAT and FQNNGV. There are 15 residues in the CDR3. The germline V and J ends were trimmed by 4 bases and 4 bases, with 16 bases remaining between them. CDR3 sequence: CASSWWGRRGTEAFF. The CDR3 region has the DNA TGTGCCAGCAGCTGGTGGGGGAGGCGCGGCACTGAAGCTTTCTTT.

V usage is TRBV10-3 and J usage is TRBJ1-1, with a weak D call TRBD1 (6 bases). Trimming stripped 7 bases from V and 1 base from J, with 13 bases between. Germline loops: CDR1 ENHRY, CDR2 SYGVKD. The CDR3 spans 14 residues. CDR3 bases: TGTGCCATCAACCCCGGGACAAAGAACACTGAAGCTTTCTTT. It yields the protein CAINPGTKNTEAFF.

CDR3 coding DNA: TGTGCCAGCAGCCTAGTAGGGTCGAACACTGAAGCTTTCTTT. Protein sequence: CASSLVGSNTEAFF. The genes are TRBV14 and TRBJ1-1, with D unclear. The CDR3 length is 14 residues. V dropped 4 bases and J dropped 1 base, with 10 bases sitting between them. The V gene's germline CDR1 is SGHDN and CDR2 FVKESK.

This clonotype was picked up a small number of times. The junction shows a germline mismatch at one end, possibly a read error. This chain links TRBV7-3 with TRBJ1-2; 7 positions agree with TRBD1. The CDR3 runs 15 residues. Germline assignment: CDR1 SGHTA and CDR2 FQGTGA. Here the CDR3 DNA reads TGTGCCAGCAGCCTAACAGGGGAGAAGAACTATGGCTACACCTTC. This sequence encodes CASSLTGEKNYGYTF.

The chain recombines TRBV6-1 with TRBJ1-1, with 8 bases aligning to TRBD1. This CDR3 is 13 amino acids long. V gave up 6 bases and J gave up 4 bases; unmatched junction bases: 4. Germline CDR1 reads MNHNS; CDR2 reads SASEGT. This CDR3 reads CASRATGVTEAFF. Here the CDR3 DNA reads TGTGCCAGCAGGGCGACAGGGGTCACTGAAGCTTTCTTT.

There are a few counts of this clonotype. The chain has TRBV20-1 and TRBJ1-5, with D perhaps matching TRBD1 (5 bases). The V and J ends lost 6 bases and 5 bases respectively, with 17 bases between them. The CDR3 has 14 amino acids. Germline assignment: CDR1 DFQATT and CDR2 SNEGSKA (reference sequence). The CDR3 DNA is TGCAGTGCATCTACGATAGGGGTAGATCAGCCCCAGCATTTT. Translating it yields CSASTIGVDQPQHF.

This clonotype has more than one count but fewer than ten. The chain has TRBV19 and TRBJ1-5; 7 positions match TRBD1. The V gene's germline CDR1 is LNHDA and CDR2 SQIVND (reference sequence). Germline trimming cut 5 bases from V and 6 bases from J; bases unmatched to any gene: 7. CDR3 length: 14 amino acids. CDR3 amino acids: CASSPAGGGQPQHF. CDR3 bases: TGTGCCAGTAGTCCAGCAGGGGGGGGTCAGCCCCAGCATTTT.